The next 12 T cell receptor beta chains were all read from a single sample in a study of beta chain features in type 1 diabetes. The whole isolated RNA underwent reverse transcription, so sequencing captured expressed TCRB transcripts. Repertoires were generated with immunoSEQ multiplex PCR, while TCRdb's copy carries only in-frame clones and drops some. The table lists more than 300,000 clones, around 13% of them singletons. Sequences were obtained from naive CD4+ T cells from blood. The receptors derive from a man between 18 and 35 years old in good health.

This clone was counted a few times. The V gene is TRBV6-6, the J gene TRBJ2-7; TRBD1 agrees at 9 bases. CDR1 is MNHNY, CDR2 SVGAGI, per germline (reference sequence). The trim removed 2 bases at V and 0 bases at J, leaving 2 bases unmatched. The CDR3 is made up of 15 amino acids. Written as DNA, the CDR3 is TGTGCCAGCAGTTACCCGGGACAGGGCTCCTACGAGCAGTACTTC. Protein product: CASSYPGQGSYEQYF.

The chain couples TRBV4-1 to TRBJ2-7, with 7 bases matching TRBD1. The CDR3 is 15 residues long. The ends lost 4 bases at V and 4 bases at J; junction bases unmatched: 10. Germline V gives CDR1 MGHRA, CDR2 YSYEKL. CDR3: CASSPGTVGWYEQYF. In DNA form, the CDR3 reads TGCGCCAGCAGCCCCGGGACAGTAGGTTGGTACGAGCAGTACTTC.

This clone was observed a few times. The chain couples TRBV7-2 to TRBJ1-1; 10 nucleotides match TRBD1. V lost 5 bases to trimming and J lost 5 bases; unmatched junction nucleotides: 5. CDR3 size: 14 residues. In germline, CDR1 is SGHTA, CDR2 FQGNSA. This CDR3 reads CASSDRTGGTEAFF. In DNA, the CDR3 is TGTGCCAGCAGCGATAGGACAGGGGGGACTGAAGCTTTCTTT.

In this sample, this clone turned up a few times. The chain has TRBV30 and TRBJ1-5; TRBD1 agrees at 8 bases. This CDR3 is built from 13 residues. V shed 5 bases and J 5 bases; nucleotides not matched to a gene: 5. Germline CDR1 is GTSNPN and CDR2 is SVGIG (reference sequence). The CDR3 is CAWGDRRHQPQHF. The CDR3 nucleotides are TGTGCCTGGGGGGACAGGCGCCATCAGCCCCAGCATTTT.

V and J are TRBV19 and TRBJ1-2, with 8 bases lining up with TRBD1. The germline gives CDR1 LNHDA, CDR2 SQIVND (reference sequence). This CDR3 has 16 amino acids. V was pared by 7 bases and J by 5 bases, with 15 bases of the junction left unmatched. The DNA for the CDR3 is TGTGCCAGTACCTCTCGGGACAGGTGGTCGCAGTATGGCTACACCTTC. Translating gives CASTSRDRWSQYGYTF.

This clone appeared a few times. The V call is TRBV5-8, the J call TRBJ2-1, with 7 bases lining up with TRBD1. Germline lookup yields CDR1 SGHTS and CDR2 YDEGEE. The CDR3 totals 16 residues. The junction had 8 bases not matched to a gene; V was cut back by 4 bases and J by 1 base. Written as DNA, the CDR3 is TGTGCCAGCAGCCCGTCCGGGACAGCTTCCTACAATGAGCAGTTCTTC. This gives the protein CASSPSGTASYNEQFF.

The chain is built from TRBV21-1 and TRBJ2-2; the table's D call of TRBD2 was not tested on the DNA. TRBV21-1 is tagged as a pseudogene. This CDR3 is 14 amino acids long. The CDR3 coding sequence is TGTGCCAGCAGCAAATTATGCGACACCGGGGAGCTGTTTTTT. Amino acids: CASSKLCDTGELFF.

This clone came up a few times. The V gene is TRBV11-1, the J gene TRBJ2-7, with TRBD1 matching 7 bases. Per the germline V gene, CDR1 is SGHAT and CDR2 is FQDESV (reference sequence). The CDR3 is 14 residues long. J gave up 0 bases and V 3 bases, and 2 bases lay outside the gene matches. The CDR3 reads CASSFTGDSYEQYF. In DNA form, the CDR3 reads TGTGCCAGCAGCTTTACAGGGGACTCCTACGAGCAGTACTTC.

The rearrangement links TRBV7-2 to TRBJ2-7; D is unclear. Deletions cut 3 bases from V and 4 bases from J, with 16 bases between. The CDR3 is made up of 15 amino acids. CDR1 and CDR2 (germline): SGHTA, FQGNSA. CDR3 in amino acids: CASSLASNPRYEQYF. Written as DNA, the CDR3 is TGTGCCAGCAGCTTGGCGAGCAACCCGAGGTACGAGCAGTACTTC.

This clone was counted only a few times. This chain uses TRBV7-6 with TRBJ2-7; 9 bases map to TRBD1. The CDR3 loop spans 13 amino acids. Looked up from germline, CDR1 is SGHVS and CDR2 is FNYEAQ. Unmatched junction bases numbered 3, after V lost 5 bases and J lost 4 bases. CDR3 DNA sequence: TGTGCCAGCAGCCTTGACAGGGGGTACGAGCAGTACTTC. This gives the protein CASSLDRGYEQYF.

V is TRBV7-9 and J is TRBJ2-7; tentative D call: TRBD1 (6 bases). There are 12 residues in the CDR3. The V end was cut by 4 bases, the J end by 6 bases, with 10 bases between. CDR1 is SEHNR and CDR2 is FQNEAQ in the germline V gene (reference sequence). Here the CDR3 reads CASSYGQIEQYF. CDR3 sequence (DNA): TGTGCCAGCAGCTATGGACAGATCGAGCAGTACTTC.

The chain combines TRBV30 with TRBJ2-7, with 7 bases identical to TRBD1. The germline CDR1 and CDR2 sequences are GTSNPN and SVGIG (reference sequence). V lost 0 bases, J lost 5 bases, and 4 bases stayed unmatched. The CDR3 loop spans 13 amino acids. CDR3 coding DNA: TGTGCCTGGAGTGTAACAGGGGCTAACGAGCAGTACTTC. Its translation: CAWSVTGANEQYF.